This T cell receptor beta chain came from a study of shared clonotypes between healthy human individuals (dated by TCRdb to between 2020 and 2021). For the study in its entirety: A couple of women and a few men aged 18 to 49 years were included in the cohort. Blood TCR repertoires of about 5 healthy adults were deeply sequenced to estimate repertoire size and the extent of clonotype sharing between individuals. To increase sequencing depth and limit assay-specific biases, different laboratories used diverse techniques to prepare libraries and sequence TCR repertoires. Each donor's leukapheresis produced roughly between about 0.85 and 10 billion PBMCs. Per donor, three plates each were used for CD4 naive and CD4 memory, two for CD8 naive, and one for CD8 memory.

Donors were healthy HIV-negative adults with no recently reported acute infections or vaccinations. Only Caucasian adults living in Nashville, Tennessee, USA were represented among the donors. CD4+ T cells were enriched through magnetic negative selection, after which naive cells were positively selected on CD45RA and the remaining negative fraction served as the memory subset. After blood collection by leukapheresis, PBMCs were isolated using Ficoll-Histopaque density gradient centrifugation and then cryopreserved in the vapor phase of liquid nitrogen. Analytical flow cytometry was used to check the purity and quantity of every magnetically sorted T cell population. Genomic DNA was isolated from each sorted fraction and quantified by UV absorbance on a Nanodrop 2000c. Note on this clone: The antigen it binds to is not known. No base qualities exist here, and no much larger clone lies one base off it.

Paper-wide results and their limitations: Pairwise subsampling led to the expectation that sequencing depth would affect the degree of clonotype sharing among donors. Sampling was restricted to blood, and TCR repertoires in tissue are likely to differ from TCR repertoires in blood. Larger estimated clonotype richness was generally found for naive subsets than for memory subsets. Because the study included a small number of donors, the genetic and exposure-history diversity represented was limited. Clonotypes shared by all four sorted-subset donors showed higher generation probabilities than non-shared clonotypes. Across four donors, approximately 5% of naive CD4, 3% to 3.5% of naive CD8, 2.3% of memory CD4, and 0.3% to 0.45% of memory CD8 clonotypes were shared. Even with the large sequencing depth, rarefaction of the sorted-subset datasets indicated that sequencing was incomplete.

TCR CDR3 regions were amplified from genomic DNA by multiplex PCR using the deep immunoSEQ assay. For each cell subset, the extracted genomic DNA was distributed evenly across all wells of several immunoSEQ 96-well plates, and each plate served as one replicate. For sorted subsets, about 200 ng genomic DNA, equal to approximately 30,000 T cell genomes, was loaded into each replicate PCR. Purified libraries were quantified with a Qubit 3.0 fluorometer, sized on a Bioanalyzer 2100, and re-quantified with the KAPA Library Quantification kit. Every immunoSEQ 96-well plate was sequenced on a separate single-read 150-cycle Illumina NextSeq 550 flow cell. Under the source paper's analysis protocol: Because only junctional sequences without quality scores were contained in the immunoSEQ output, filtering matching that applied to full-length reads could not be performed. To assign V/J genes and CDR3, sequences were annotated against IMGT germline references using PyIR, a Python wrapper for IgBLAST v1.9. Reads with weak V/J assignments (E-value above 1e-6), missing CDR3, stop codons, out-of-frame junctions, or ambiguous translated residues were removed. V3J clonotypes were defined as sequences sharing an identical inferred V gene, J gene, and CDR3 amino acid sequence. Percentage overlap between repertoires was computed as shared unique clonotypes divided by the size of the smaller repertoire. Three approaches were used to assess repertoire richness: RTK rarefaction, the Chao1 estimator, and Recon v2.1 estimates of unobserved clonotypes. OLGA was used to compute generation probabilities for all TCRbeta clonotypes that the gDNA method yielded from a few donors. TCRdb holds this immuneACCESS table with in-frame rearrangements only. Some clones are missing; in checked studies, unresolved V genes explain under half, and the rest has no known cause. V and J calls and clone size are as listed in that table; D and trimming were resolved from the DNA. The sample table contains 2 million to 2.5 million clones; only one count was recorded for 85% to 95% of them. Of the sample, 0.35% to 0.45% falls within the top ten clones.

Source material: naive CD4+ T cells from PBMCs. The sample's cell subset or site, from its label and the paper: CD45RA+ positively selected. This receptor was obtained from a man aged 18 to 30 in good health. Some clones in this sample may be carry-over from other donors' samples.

Here the CDR3 is given as CASSVARVFTGELFF. The DNA sequence is as follows: TGTGCCAGCAGCGTAGCTAGGGTGTTCACCGGGGAGCTGTTTTTT. The sequence joins TRBV9 to TRBJ2-2; no D gene is confidently identified. V and J are truncated by 0 bases and 4 bases respectively, leaving an intervening sequence of 10 bases. CDR1 is given as SGDLS and CDR2 as YYNGEE, both from the germline V gene. The CDR3 runs 15 residues from the cysteine to the phenylalanine. Only the CDR3 part of the read is kept: 45 bases, read in frame from the first base.